A single sample is the source of the 14 T cell receptor beta chains below, sequenced in a study of shared clonotypes between healthy human individuals. Clones were read by immunoSEQ multiplex PCR, and TCRdb kept only the in-frame ones, dropping some. This table has some 1,400,000 clones, 96% appearing once. The sequencing input was naive CD4+ T cells sorted from blood. The subset denotes: CD45RA+ positively selected. These receptors were collected from a man aged 30 to 39 in good health.

This sequence joins TRBV28 and TRBJ2-1; no reliable D call. Germline V lookup: CDR1 MDHEN, CDR2 SYDVKM. V gave up 2 bases and J gave up 9 bases, with 17 bases separating them. This CDR3 has 15 residues. CDR3 amino acids: CASSLRTVVLLEQFF. The CDR3, as DNA: TGTGCCAGCAGTTTACGGACCGTTGTCTTGCTTGAGCAGTTCTTC.

The rearrangement uses TRBV7-2 and TRBJ2-7, with D perhaps given as TRBD1 or TRBD2 (6 bases each). V was pared by 4 bases and J by 4 bases, with 11 bases between. The CDR3 loop spans 13 amino acids. The germline V gene has CDR1 SGHTA and CDR2 FQGNSA. For the CDR3, the DNA is TGTGCCAGCAGCTCCTGGGGGGCTTACGAGCAGTACTTC. It encodes CASSSWGAYEQYF.

This clone was observed once. The chain carries TRBV5-1 and TRBJ1-1; no definite D call. CDR3 length: 15 residues. Trimming took off 0 bases at V and 2 bases at J, with 11 bases between the two ends. Germline CDR1 reads SGHRS; CDR2 reads YFSETQ. The DNA for the CDR3 is TGCGCCAGCAGCTTGGGAACCGCCATCAACACTGAAGCTTTCTTT. Translating gives CASSLGTAINTEAFF.

Details on this clone: This same CDR3 is encoded by further DNA sequences in the sample. V gene TRBV10-3 combines with J gene TRBJ2-5; D gene unclear. Germline CDR1 and CDR2: ENHRY and SYGVKD. V was cut by 0 bases and J by 4 bases, with 3 bases left in between. CDR3 length: 12 residues. CDR3 in amino acids: CAISESTETQYF. The CDR3 nucleotides are TGTGCCATCAGTGAGTCTACAGAGACCCAGTACTTC.

This chain uses TRBV9 with TRBJ2-3; the D is unclear. The CDR3 sequence is 15 residues long. V was clipped by 0 bases and J by 4 bases, with 12 bases between them. Germline V CDR1 and CDR2: SGDLS, YYNGEE. The CDR3 DNA is TGTGCCAGCAGCGTAGGACGGAATGAGTCAGATACGCAGTATTTT. It specifies CASSVGRNESDTQYF.

V is TRBV18 and J is TRBJ2-3; D assignment may be TRBD1 or TRBD2 (5 bases each). Looked up from germline, CDR1 is KGHSH and CDR2 is LQKENI. The CDR3 extends over 13 amino acids. V was shortened by 6 bases and J by 5 bases, with 12 bases between the two germline ends. DNA of the CDR3: TGTGCCAGCTCGTCCCGGGACGAAGATACGCAGTATTTT. Amino acid sequence: CASSSRDEDTQYF. The full variable domain, in which reference TRBV18 and TRBJ2-3 provide the parts outside the CDR3, is NAGVMQNPRHLVRRRGQEARLRCSPMKGHSHVYWYRQLPEEGLKFMVYLQKENIIDESGMPKERFSAEFPKEGPSILRIQQVVRGDSAAYFCASSSRDEDTQYFGPGTRLTVL.

This rearrangement joins TRBV14 to TRBJ2-5; 7 positions agree with TRBD1. This CDR3 comprises 15 residues. With V trimmed by 1 base and J by 4 bases, 6 bases remained unmatched. The germline V gene has CDR1 SGHDN and CDR2 FVKESK. The CDR3 DNA follows: TGTGCCAGCAGCCAAGCTGGACAGGTACGAGAGACCCAGTACTTC. Translated, it gives CASSQAGQVRETQYF. The variable domain in full, completed from reference TRBV14 and TRBJ2-5, reads EAGVTQFPSHSVIEKGQTVTLRCDPISGHDNLYWYRRVMGKEIKFLLHFVKESKQDESGMPNNRFLAERTGGTYSTLKVQPAELEDSGVYFCASSQAGQVRETQYFGPGTRLLVL.

The chain carries TRBV5-5 and TRBJ2-1; possibly TRBD2 for D (6 bases). Trimming removed 7 bases from V and 9 bases from J, with 11 bases in between. Germline V gene lookup returns CDR1 SGHKS and CDR2 YYEKEE (reference sequence). The CDR3 extends over 11 amino acids. CDR3 protein: CASRKGLEQFF. The CDR3 nucleotides read TGTGCCAGCCGGAAGGGACTTGAGCAGTTCTTC. The full variable domain, with the rest looked up from reference TRBV5-5 and TRBJ2-1, is DAGVTQSPTHLIKTRGQQVTLRCSPISGHKSVSWYQQVLGQGPQFIFQYYEKEERGRGNFPDRFSARQFPNYSSELNVNALLLGDSALYLCASRKGLEQFFGPGTRLTVL.

This clone has only one observation. This sample includes further DNA sequences coding for the same CDR3. The chain employs TRBV11-2 and TRBJ2-7, with D perhaps matching TRBD2 (5 bases). The germline V gene encodes CDR1 SGHAT and CDR2 FQNNGV. This CDR3 has 14 amino acids. Trimming removed 1 base from V and 4 bases from J, with 11 bases in between. The chain's CDR3 is CASSLVAGGYEQYF. The CDR3 DNA is TGTGCCAGCAGCTTAGTGGCGGGCGGATACGAGCAGTACTTC.

The gene calls are TRBV15 and TRBJ1-5; 11 bases agree with TRBD1. This CDR3 spans 17 amino acids. CDR1 and CDR2 from the germline V gene are LNHNV and YYDKDF (reference sequence). Losses at the gene ends were 0 bases for V and 4 bases for J; bases not matched to a gene: 5. The CDR3 nucleotides are TGTGCCACCAGCAGAGAAGCCGGGACAGGGGGTAATCAGCCCCAGCATTTT. Translated, it gives CATSREAGTGGNQPQHF. The full variable domain, its missing parts supplied by reference TRBV15 and TRBJ1-5, is DAMVIQNPRYQVTQFGKPVTLSCSQTLNHNVMYWYQQKSSQAPKLLFHYYDKDFNNEADTPDNFQSRRPNTSFCFLDIRSPGLGDTAMYLCATSREAGTGGNQPQHFGDGTRLSIL.

In regard to this clone: The same CDR3 can be traced to other DNA sequences in this sample. The rearrangement links TRBV29-1 to TRBJ2-7; TRBD1 agrees at 7 bases. Per germline, CDR1 SQVTM and CDR2 ANQGSEA. The V gene end was trimmed by 3 bases and the J gene end by 3 bases; junction bases not matched to a gene: 2. The CDR3 is 12 residues long. The CDR3 sequence is CSVEGQSYEQYF. In DNA form, the CDR3 reads TGCAGCGTTGAGGGACAGAGCTACGAGCAGTACTTC.

This CDR3 reads CASSLARTNEQFF. The CDR3 bases are TGTGCCAGCAGCTTAGCCCGGACGAATGAGCAGTTCTTC. The genes are TRBV7-9 and TRBJ2-1; D gene ambiguous. The CDR3 runs 13 residues. Trimming cost V 0 bases and J 7 bases, with 7 bases left between them. Germline CDR1 and CDR2: SEHNR and FQNEAQ (reference sequence). The full variable domain, in which reference TRBV7-9 and TRBJ2-1 provide the parts outside the CDR3, is DTGVSQNPRHKITKRGQNVTFRCDPISEHNRLYWYRQTLGQGPEFLTYFQNEAQLEKSRLLSDRFSAERPKGSFSTLEIQRTEQGDSAMYLCASSLARTNEQFFGPGTRLTVL.

The genes are TRBV7-8 and TRBJ2-1; 8 bases line up with TRBD2. Germline V gene data show CDR1 as SGHVS and CDR2 as FQNEAQ. Trimming cost V 7 bases and J 1 base; bases outside gene matches: 9. This CDR3 contains 16 residues. CDR3 residues: CASTGKAGESYNEQFF. The CDR3 DNA sequence: TGTGCCAGCACTGGGAAAGCGGGAGAATCCTACAATGAGCAGTTCTTC.

The rearrangement joins TRBV23-1 to TRBJ2-1; no firm D call. TRBV23-1 is an ORF, and what it does is uncertain. The length of the CDR3 is 13 residues. V lost 0 bases and J lost 7, with 7 bases in between. CDR3 sequence reads: CASSQSGRNEQFF. CDR3 coding DNA: TGCGCCAGCAGTCAATCAGGCCGGAATGAGCAGTTCTTC.